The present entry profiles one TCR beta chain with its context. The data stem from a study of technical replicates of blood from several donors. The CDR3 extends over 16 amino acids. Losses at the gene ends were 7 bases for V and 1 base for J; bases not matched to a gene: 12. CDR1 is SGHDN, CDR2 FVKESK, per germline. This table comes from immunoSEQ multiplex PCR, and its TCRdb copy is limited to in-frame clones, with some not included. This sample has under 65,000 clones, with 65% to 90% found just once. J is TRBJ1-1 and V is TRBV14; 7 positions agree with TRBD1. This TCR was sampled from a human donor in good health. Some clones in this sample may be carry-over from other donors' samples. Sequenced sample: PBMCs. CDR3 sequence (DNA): TGTGCCAGCACCGACTTTCCCAGGGGGGAGAACACTGAAGCTTTCTTT. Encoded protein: CASTDFPRGENTEAFF.